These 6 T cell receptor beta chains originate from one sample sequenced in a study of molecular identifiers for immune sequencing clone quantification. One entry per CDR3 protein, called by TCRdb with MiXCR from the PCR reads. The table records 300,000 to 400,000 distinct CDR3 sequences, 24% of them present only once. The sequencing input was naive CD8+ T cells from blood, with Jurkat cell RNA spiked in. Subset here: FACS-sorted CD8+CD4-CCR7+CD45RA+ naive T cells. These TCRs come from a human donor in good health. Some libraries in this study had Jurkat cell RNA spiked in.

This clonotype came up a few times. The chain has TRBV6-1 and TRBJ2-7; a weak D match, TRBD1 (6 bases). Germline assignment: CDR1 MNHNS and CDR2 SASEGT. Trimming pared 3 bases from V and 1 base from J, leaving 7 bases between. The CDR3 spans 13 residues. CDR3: CASSDTGSYEQYF. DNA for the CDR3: TGTGCCAGCAGTGATACAGGGTCCTACGAGCAGTACTTC.

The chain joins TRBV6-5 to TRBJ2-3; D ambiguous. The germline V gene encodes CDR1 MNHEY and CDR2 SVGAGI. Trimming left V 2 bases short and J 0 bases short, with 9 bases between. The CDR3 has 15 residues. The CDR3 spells CASSYVAGSTDTQYF. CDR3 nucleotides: TGTGCCAGCAGTTACGTGGCTGGTAGCACAGATACGCAGTATTTT.

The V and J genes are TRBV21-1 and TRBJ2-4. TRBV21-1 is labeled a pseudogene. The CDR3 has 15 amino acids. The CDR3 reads CASSLRVAGENIQYF. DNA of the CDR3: TGTGCCAGCAGCCTCCGAGTAGCTGGGGAAAACATTCAGTACTTC.

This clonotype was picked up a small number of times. The CDR3 reads CASSVALTGNTGELFF. DNA of the CDR3: TGTGCCAGCAGCGTAGCTTTGACTGGGAACACCGGGGAGCTGTTTTTT. J is TRBJ2-2 and V is TRBV9; D is unclear. The CDR3 loop spans 16 amino acids. CDR1 is SGDLS and CDR2 is YYNGEE in the germline V gene. Trimming took off 0 bases at V and 1 base at J, with 10 bases between the two ends.

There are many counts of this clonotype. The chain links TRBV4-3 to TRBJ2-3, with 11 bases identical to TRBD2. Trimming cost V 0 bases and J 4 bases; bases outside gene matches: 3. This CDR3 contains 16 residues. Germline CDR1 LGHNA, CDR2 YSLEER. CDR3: CASSQDSGGASDTQYF. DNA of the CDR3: TGCGCCAGCAGCCAAGATAGCGGGGGGGCCTCAGATACGCAGTATTTT.

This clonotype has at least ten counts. The CDR3 reads CASSSDDSLNTDTQYF. In nucleotides, the CDR3 is TGTGCCAGCAGTTCTGACGACAGTCTCAACACAGATACGCAGTATTTT. The rearrangement uses TRBV28 and TRBJ2-3, with D possibly matching TRBD1 (5 bases). The CDR3 extends over 16 amino acids. Germline assignment: CDR1 MDHEN and CDR2 SYDVKM. Trimming took off 4 bases at V and 2 bases at J, with 16 bases between the two ends.